The next 7 T cell receptor beta chains were all read from a single sample in a study of T cells in Graves' hyperthyroidism and ophthalmopathy. TCR beta CDR3 regions were amplified from RNA. An initial round of RT-PCR targeting the TCR CDR3 relied on the HTBI primer set. One entry per CDR3 protein, called by TCRdb with MiXCR from the multiplex PCR reads. The sample lists under 250,000 distinct CDR3 sequences, under 20% occurring once. The sequenced sample was blood. The source is a man aged 50-60 years with Graves' hyperthyroidism.

This clonotype was detected many times. The chain uses TRBV7-9 and TRBJ2-1; D uncertain. V was clipped by 4 bases and J by 2 bases, with 18 bases between them. CDR1 is SEHNR, CDR2 FQNEAQ, per germline (reference sequence). The CDR3 is 17 amino acids. CDR3 DNA sequence: TGTGCCAGCAGCTCCGGTGGTCGAGTCGGTACCTACAATGAGCAGTTCTTC. Translating it yields CASSSGGRVGTYNEQFF.

The chain couples TRBV19 to TRBJ2-1; no firm D call. CDR3 length: 15 amino acids. In germline, CDR1 is LNHDA, CDR2 SQIVND (reference sequence). Trimming shortened V by 8 bases and J by 6 bases, and 20 bases separated the two germline ends. CDR3 bases: TGTGCCAGTCATCGTTTGGGAAGTGAAATCAATGAGCAGTTCTTC. Translating gives CASHRLGSEINEQFF.

The table lists this clonotype with many counts. The chain has TRBV3-1 and TRBJ1-1; weak D call: TRBD1 (5 bases). Germline V CDR1 and CDR2: LGHDT, YNNKEL (reference sequence). Deletions cut 0 bases from V and 11 bases from J, with 16 bases between. CDR3 length equals 14 residues. CDR3 bases: TGTGCCAGCAGCCAAGATAGACAGACCGGGATCGCTTTCTTT. It yields the protein CASSQDRQTGIAFF. Full variable domain (missing parts from reference TRBV3-1 and TRBJ1-1): DTAVSQTPKYLVTQMGNDKSIKCEQNLGHDTMYWYKQDSKKFLKIMFSYNNKELIINETVPNRFSPKSPDKAHLNLHINSLELGDSAVYFCASSQDRQTGIAFFGQGTRLTVV.

This clonotype was seen only a few times. V usage is TRBV7-8 and J usage is TRBJ2-1; 10 nucleotides match TRBD1. The germline CDR1 and CDR2 sequences are SGHVS and FQNEAQ. CDR3 length: 14 residues. The junction had 6 bases not matched to a gene; V was cut back by 4 bases and J by 9 bases. Written as DNA, the CDR3 is TGTGCCAGCAGCTCGTCCGGGACAGGGGTTGAGCAGTTCTTC. Protein: CASSSSGTGVEQFF.

This clonotype has ten or more counts. The chain recombines TRBV30 with TRBJ2-1; D is uncertain. The CDR3 extends over 11 amino acids. Germline loops: CDR1 GTSNPN, CDR2 SVGIG (reference sequence). CDR3 sequence: CAIYHYNEQFF. Written as DNA, the CDR3 is TGTGCGATCTACCACTACAATGAGCAGTTCTTC.

The CDR3 spells CSAGTGLGHYGYTF. The CDR3 DNA reads as TGCAGCGCCGGGACAGGGCTCGGACACTATGGCTACACCTTC. The V call is TRBV29-1, the J call TRBJ1-2, with 9 bases identical to TRBD1. Germline lookup yields CDR1 SQVTM and CDR2 ANQGSEA. Trimming took 7 bases from V and 3 from J; bases not matched to a gene: 9. The CDR3 is 14 residues long. The variable domain in full, completed from reference TRBV29-1 and TRBJ1-2, reads SAVISQKPSRDICQRGTSLTIQCQVDSQVTMMFWYRQQPGQSLTLIATANQGSEATYESGFVIDKFPISRPNLTFSTLTVSNMSPEDSSIYLCSAGTGLGHYGYTFGSGTRLTVV.

This sequence joins TRBV5-1 and TRBJ1-1; the D is unclear. The V end was cut by 2 bases, the J end by 5 bases, with 16 bases between. Germline values: CDR1 SGHRS, CDR2 YFSETQ. The CDR3 has 15 amino acids. For the CDR3, the DNA is TGCGCCAGCAGCTTTGACGGGTCGCTGGGGACTGAAGCTTTCTTT. Residues: CASSFDGSLGTEAFF.